This paragraph reports one TCR beta chain. The antigen remains unidentified. As for treatment: approximately 18 received Ad26.COV2.S at low or high dose, single or two shots; five or six received placebo; per-sample allocation not given. Day 63 after the first injection of vaccine or placebo was the sampling time. Spike of the Wuhan-strain SARS-CoV-2 was expressed by an Ad26 vector, which formed the vaccine. This table comes from immunoSEQ multiplex PCR, and its TCRdb copy is limited to in-frame clones, with some not included. The sample records some 270,000 clones, roughly 87% being singletons. These data belong to a study of Ad26.COV2.S vaccination and SARS-CoV-2 variants. Study summary: Each vaccinee took Ad26.COV2.S intramuscularly, once or twice 56 days apart.

The CDR3 covers 15 residues. V was clipped by 4 bases and J by 5 bases, with 14 bases between them. Germline V gives CDR1 KGHSH, CDR2 LQKENI. General study points: Quantification of TCR breadth and depth may have yielded underestimates of total T cell responses. In vaccinated individuals, spike-specific CD8+ and CD4+ T cell responses reportedly displayed substantial breadth.

The material sequenced was peripheral blood, taken in a trial of Ad26.COV2.S vaccine versus placebo. The gene calls are TRBV18 and TRBJ1-4, with a possible D match to TRBD1 (5 bases). This TCR was sampled from a person between 18 and 60 years old who received the Ad26.COV2.S COVID-19 vaccine or a placebo. The CDR3 nucleotides read TGTGCCAGCTCACGGGTCCATGGGACGAATGAAAAACTGTTTTTT. Translated: CASSRVHGTNEKLFF.